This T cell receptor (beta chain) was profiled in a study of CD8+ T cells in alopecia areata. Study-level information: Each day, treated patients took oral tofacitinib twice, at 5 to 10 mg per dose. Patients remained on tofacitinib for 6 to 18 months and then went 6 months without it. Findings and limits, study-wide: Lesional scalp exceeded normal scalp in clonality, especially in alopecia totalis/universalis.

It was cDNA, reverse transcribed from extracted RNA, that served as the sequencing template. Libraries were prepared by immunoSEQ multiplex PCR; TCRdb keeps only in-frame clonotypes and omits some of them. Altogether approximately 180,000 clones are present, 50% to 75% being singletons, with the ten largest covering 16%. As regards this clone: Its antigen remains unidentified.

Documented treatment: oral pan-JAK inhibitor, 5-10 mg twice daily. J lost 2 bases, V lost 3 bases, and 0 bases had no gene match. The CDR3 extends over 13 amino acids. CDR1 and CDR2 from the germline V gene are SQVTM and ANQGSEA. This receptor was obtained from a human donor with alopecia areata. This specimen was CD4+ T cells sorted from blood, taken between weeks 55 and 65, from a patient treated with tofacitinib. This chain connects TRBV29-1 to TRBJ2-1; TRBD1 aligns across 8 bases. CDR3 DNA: TGCAGCGTTGAGGACAGGGCCTACAATGAGCAGTTCTTC. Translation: CSVEDRAYNEQFF.